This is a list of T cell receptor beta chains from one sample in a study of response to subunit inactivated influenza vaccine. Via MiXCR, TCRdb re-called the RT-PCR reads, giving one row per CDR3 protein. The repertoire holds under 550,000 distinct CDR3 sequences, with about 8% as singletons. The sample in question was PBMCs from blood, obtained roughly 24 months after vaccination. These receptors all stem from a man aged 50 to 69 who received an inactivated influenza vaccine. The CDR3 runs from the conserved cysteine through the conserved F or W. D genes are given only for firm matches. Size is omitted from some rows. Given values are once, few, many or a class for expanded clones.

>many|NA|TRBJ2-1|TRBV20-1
CSARDRRSGRPVHEQFF
TGCAGTGCTAGAGATCGCAGGTCGGGACGCCCGGTCCATGAGCAGTTCTTC
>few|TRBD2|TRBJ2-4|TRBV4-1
CASSQGGASGLAKNIQYF
TGCGCCAGCAGCCAAGGAGGTGCTAGCGGGTTAGCCAAAAACATTCAGTACTTC
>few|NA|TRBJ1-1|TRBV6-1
CASRQGRATEAFF
TGTGCCAGCAGACAGGGCAGGGCCACTGAAGCTTTCTTT
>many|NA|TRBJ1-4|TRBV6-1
CASGAGAGEKLFF
TGTGCCAGCGGGGCAGGGGCGGGTGAAAAACTGTTTTTT
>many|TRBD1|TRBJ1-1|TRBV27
CASSPTWDSTEAFF
TGTGCCAGCAGTCCGACGTGGGACAGCACTGAAGCTTTCTTT
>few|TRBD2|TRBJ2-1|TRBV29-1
CSSLAGASSYNEQFF
TGCAGTTCCCTAGCGGGAGCCAGCTCCTACAATGAGCAGTTCTTC
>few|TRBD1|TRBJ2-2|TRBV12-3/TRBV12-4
CASSPRGRTWANTGELFF
TGTGCCAGCAGTCCCAGGGGGCGAACATGGGCGAACACCGGGGAGCTGTTTTTT
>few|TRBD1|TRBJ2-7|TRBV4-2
CASSQDWDSSYEQYF
TGTGCCAGCAGCCAAGATTGGGACAGTTCCTACGAGCAGTACTTC
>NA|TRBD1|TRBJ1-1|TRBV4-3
CASSLGQGGTMNTEAFF
TGCGCCAGCAGTCTGGGACAGGGGGGGACCATGAACACTGAAGCTTTCTTT
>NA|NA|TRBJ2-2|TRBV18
CASSPWGTMNTGELFF
TGTGCCAGCTCACCATGGGGTACAATGAACACCGGGGAGCTGTTTTTT
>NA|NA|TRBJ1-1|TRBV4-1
CASSQDPGTALEAFF
TGCGCCAGCAGCCAAGATCCCGGGACGGCTTTAGAGGCTTTCTTT
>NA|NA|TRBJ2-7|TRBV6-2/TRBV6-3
CASSYSEGMQQYF
TGTGCCAGCAGTTACTCAGAGGGAATGCAGCAGTACTTC
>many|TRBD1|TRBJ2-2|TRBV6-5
CASSYGTVNTGELFF
TGTGCCAGCAGTTACGGGACAGTGAACACCGGGGAGCTGTTTTTT
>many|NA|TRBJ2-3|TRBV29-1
CSVADTAGYTQYF
TGCAGCGTGGCGGACACCGCGGGGTATACGCAGTATTTT
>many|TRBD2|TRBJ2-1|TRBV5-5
CASSSLAGGRFF
TGTGCCAGCAGCTCCTTAGCGGGAGGACGGTTCTTC
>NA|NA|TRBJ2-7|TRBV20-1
CSASTPGQPYEQYF
TGCAGTGCTAGTACCCCGGGGCAGCCCTACGAGCAGTACTTC
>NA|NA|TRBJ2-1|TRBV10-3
CATIVNTSYNEQFF
TGTGCCACAATCGTAAATACATCCTACAATGAGCAGTTCTTC
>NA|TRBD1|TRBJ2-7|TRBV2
CASSVGDRYYEQYF
TGTGCCAGCAGTGTCGGGGACAGGTACTACGAGCAGTACTTC
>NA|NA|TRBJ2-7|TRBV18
CASSPLGQTPEQYF
TGTGCCAGCTCACCACTTGGACAAACCCCTGAGCAGTACTTC
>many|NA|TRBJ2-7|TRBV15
CATSRDSYEQYF
TGTGCCACCAGCAGAGATTCCTACGAGCAGTACTTC
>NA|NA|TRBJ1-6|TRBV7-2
CASSLLVAGLNSPLHF
TGTGCCAGCAGCTTATTAGTGGCAGGACTTAATTCACCCCTCCACTTT
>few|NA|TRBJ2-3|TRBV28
CASTLGGQYTDTQYF
TGTGCCAGCACCCTAGGCGGGCAGTACACAGATACGCAGTATTTT
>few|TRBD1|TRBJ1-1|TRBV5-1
CASSGGQGKNTEAFF
TGCGCCAGCAGCGGGGGACAGGGGAAGAACACTGAAGCTTTCTTT
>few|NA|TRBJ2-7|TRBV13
CASSLKGGGGFRSYEQYF
TGTGCCAGCAGCTTAAAGGGTGGCGGGGGCTTCCGATCCTACGAGCAGTACTTC
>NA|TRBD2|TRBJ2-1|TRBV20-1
CSARGGTSGILGEQFF
TGCAGTGCTAGAGGGGGGACTAGCGGGATTCTGGGTGAGCAGTTCTTC
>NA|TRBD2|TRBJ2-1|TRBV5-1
CASSLGTSGRSWDGSYNEQFF
TGCGCCAGCAGCTTGGGGACTAGCGGGAGATCATGGGATGGGTCCTACAATGAGCAGTTCTTC
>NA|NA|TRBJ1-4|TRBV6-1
CASSTYATNEKLFF
TGTGCCAGCAGTACCTATGCAACTAATGAAAAACTGTTTTTT
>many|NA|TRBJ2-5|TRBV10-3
CAISGEGGSQETQYF
TGTGCCATCAGTGGTGAGGGGGGATCTCAAGAGACCCAGTACTTC
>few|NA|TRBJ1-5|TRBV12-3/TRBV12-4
CASSLLLGQPQHF
TGTGCCAGCAGTTTACTCCTTGGTCAGCCCCAGCATTTT
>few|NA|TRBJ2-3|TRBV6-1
CASSELVLSSTDTQYF
TGTGCCAGCAGTGAACTGGTGTTGTCTAGCACAGATACGCAGTATTTT
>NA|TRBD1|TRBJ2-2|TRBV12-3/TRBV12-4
CASSLSPGGGWELFF
TGTGCCAGCAGTTTATCCCCAGGGGGCGGCTGGGAGCTGTTTTTT
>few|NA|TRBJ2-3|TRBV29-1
CSALSGGDSHTQYF
TGCAGCGCCCTCTCAGGGGGGGACTCGCATACGCAGTATTTT
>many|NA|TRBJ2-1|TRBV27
CASSSTDHEQFF
TGTGCCAGCAGTTCGACCGACCATGAGCAGTTCTTC
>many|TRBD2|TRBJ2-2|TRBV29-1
CSVGAGTSHTGELFF
TGCAGCGTGGGGGCCGGGACTAGCCACACCGGGGAGCTGTTTTTT
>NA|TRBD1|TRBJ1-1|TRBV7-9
CASSLATGQGTAEAFF
TGTGCCAGCAGCTTGGCGACGGGACAGGGGACGGCTGAAGCTTTCTTT
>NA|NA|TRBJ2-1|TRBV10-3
CAISEQRGSYGEQFF
TGTGCCATCAGTGAACAACGCGGGTCGTACGGTGAGCAGTTCTTC
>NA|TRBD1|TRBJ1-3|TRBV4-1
CASSLQTGAGNTIYF
TGCGCCAGCAGCCTGCAGACAGGGGCTGGAAACACCATATATTTT
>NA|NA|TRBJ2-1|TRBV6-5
CASGEAYNEQFF
TGTGCCAGCGGGGAGGCCTACAATGAGCAGTTCTTC
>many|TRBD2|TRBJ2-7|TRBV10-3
CAIRTGSSGFDEQYF
TGTGCCATCAGAACTGGGAGTAGCGGGTTTGACGAGCAGTACTTC
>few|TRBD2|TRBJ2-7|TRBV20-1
CSASGTSGRASSYEQYF
TGCAGTGCTAGTGGGACTAGCGGGAGGGCTAGCTCCTACGAGCAGTACTTC
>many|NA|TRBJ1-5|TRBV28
CASWTLGGGNQPQHF
TGTGCCAGCTGGACGCTGGGGGGCGGCAATCAGCCCCAGCATTTT
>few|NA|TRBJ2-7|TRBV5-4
CASSLGSGIEQYF
TGTGCCAGCAGCTTGGGATCGGGGATCGAGCAGTACTTC
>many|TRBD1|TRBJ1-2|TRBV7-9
CASSQGTGDTDGYTF
TGTGCCAGCAGCCAAGGGACAGGGGATACGGATGGCTACACCTTC
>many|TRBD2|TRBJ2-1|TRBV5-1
CASSLALAGEQFF
TGCGCCAGCAGCTTGGCTCTAGCGGGAGAGCAGTTCTTC
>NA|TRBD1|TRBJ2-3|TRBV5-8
CASSWTGTGAASTDTQYF
TGTGCCAGCAGCTGGACCGGGACAGGGGCTGCAAGCACAGATACGCAGTATTTT
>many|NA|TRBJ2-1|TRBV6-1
CASTEMAGSYNEQFF
TGTGCCAGCACCGAAATGGCGGGCTCCTACAATGAGCAGTTCTTC
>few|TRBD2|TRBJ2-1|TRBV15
CATSREKLASNEQFF
TGTGCCACCAGCAGAGAGAAACTAGCGTCGAATGAGCAGTTCTTC
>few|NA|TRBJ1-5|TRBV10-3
CASQGGASNQPQHF
TGTGCCTCCCAAGGAGGTGCGAGCAATCAGCCCCAGCATTTT
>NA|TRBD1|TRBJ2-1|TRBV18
CASSPSGQGVFGNEQFF
TGTGCCAGCTCACCTTCGGGACAGGGGGTATTCGGCAATGAGCAGTTCTTC
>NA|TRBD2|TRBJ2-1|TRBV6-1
CASSVTSGGVYNEQFF
TGTGCCAGCAGTGTGACTAGCGGGGGGGTCTACAATGAGCAGTTCTTC
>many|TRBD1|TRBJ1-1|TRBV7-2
CASSPAGQGTEAFF
TGTGCCAGCAGCCCTGCGGGACAGGGCACTGAAGCTTTCTTT
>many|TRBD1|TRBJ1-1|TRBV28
CASRRGHLEAFF
TGTGCCAGCAGGAGGGGGCATCTTGAAGCTTTCTTT
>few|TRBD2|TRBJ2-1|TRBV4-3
CASSLSGQRENEQFF
TGCGCCAGCAGCTTAAGCGGCCAGCGGGAGAATGAGCAGTTCTTC
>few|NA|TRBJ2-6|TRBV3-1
CASSQEPSLRAGANVLTF
TGTGCCAGCAGCCAAGAACCTTCCCTCAGGGCTGGGGCCAACGTCCTGACTTTC
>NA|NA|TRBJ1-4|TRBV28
CASRGGRNEKLFF
TGTGCCAGCAGAGGGGGGCGTAATGAAAAACTGTTTTTT
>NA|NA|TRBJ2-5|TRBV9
CASSAGAQQGLGETQYF
TGTGCCAGCAGCGCCGGAGCTCAACAGGGTCTGGGGGAGACCCAGTACTTC
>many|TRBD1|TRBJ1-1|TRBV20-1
CSARSGQGQLNTEAFF
TGCAGTGCTAGATCTGGACAGGGGCAACTGAACACTGAAGCTTTCTTT
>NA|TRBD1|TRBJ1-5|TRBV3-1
CASGGQGGGQPQHF
TGTGCCAGCGGAGGACAGGGGGGGGGTCAGCCCCAGCATTTT